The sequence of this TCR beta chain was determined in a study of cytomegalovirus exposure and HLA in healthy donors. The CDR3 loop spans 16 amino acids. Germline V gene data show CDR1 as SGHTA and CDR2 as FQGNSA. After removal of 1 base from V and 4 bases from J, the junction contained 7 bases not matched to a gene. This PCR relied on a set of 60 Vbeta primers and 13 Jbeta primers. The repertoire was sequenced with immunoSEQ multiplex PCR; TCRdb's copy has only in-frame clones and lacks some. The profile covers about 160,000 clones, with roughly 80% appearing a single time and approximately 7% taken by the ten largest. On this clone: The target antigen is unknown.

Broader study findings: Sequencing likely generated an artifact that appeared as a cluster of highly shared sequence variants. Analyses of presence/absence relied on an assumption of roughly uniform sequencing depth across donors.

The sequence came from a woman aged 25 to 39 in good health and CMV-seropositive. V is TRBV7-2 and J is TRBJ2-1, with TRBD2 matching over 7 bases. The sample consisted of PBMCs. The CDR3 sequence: CASSLVRLAVYNEQFF. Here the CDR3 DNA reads TGTGCCAGCAGCTTAGTACGTCTAGCGGTTTACAATGAGCAGTTCTTC.